This TCR beta chain was captured in a study of T cells in Graves' hyperthyroidism and ophthalmopathy. Notes on the study in general: Peripheral blood also featured most of the thyroid clonotypes expanded above 0.001. For ophthalmopathy, model prediction preceded onset by a median about 6 months. From stable hyperthyroidism, ophthalmopathy was set apart by a 13 V-J model.

Trimming took off 7 bases at V and 13 bases at J, with 16 bases between the two ends. Germline assignment: CDR1 SEHNR and CDR2 FQNEAQ (reference sequence). This CDR3 spans 11 amino acids. Amplification targeted TCR beta CDR3 regions from RNA transcripts. The TCR CDR3 was amplified in a first-round RT-PCR using the HTBI primer set. From the multiplex PCR reads, TCRdb called clonotypes with MiXCR, one entry per CDR3 protein. The repertoire holds 300,000 to 450,000 distinct CDR3 sequences, with about 14% as singletons. Each 10 ml fresh peripheral blood draw supplied the PBMCs. Concerning this clonotype: Its target is unknown.

This clonotype was obtained from a woman aged 25 to 39 with Graves' ophthalmopathy. V is TRBV7-9 and J is TRBJ2-5; D remains unclear. The specimen sequenced was blood. As DNA, the CDR3 is TGTGCCAGCACCGATCAGGAAGGAACGTACTTC. It encodes CASTDQEGTYF.